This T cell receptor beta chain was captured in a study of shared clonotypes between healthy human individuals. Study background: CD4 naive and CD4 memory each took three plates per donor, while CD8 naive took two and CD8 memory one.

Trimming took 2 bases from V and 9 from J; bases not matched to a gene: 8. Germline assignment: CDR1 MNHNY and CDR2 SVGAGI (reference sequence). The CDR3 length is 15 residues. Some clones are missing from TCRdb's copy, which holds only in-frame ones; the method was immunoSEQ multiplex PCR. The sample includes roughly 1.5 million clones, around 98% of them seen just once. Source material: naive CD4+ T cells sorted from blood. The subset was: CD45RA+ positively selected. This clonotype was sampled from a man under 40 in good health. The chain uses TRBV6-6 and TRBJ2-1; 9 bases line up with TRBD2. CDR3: CASSYGLAGYGEQFF. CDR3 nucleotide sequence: TGTGCCAGCAGTTACGGTCTAGCGGGATATGGTGAGCAGTTCTTC.